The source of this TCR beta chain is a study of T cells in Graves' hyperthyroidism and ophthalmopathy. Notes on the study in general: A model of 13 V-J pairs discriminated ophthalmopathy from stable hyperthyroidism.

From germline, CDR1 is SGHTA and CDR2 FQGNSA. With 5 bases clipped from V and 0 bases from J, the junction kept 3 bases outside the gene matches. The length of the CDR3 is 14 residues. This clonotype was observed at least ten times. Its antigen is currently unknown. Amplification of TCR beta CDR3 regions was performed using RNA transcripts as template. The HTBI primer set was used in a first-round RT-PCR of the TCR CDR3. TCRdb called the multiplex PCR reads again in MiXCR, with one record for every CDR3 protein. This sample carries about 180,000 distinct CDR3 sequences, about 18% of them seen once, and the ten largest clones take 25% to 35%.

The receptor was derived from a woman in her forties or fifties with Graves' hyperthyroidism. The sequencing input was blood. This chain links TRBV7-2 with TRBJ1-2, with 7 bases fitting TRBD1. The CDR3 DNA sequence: TGTGCCAGCAGCGACAGGGCTACTAACTATGGCTACACCTTC. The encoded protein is CASSDRATNYGYTF. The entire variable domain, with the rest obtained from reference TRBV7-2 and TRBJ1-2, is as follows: GAGVSQSPSNKVTEKGKDVELRCDPISGHTALYWYRQSLGQGLEFLIYFQGNSAPDKSGLPSDRFSAERTGGSVSTLTIQRTQQEDSAVYLCASSDRATNYGYTFGSGTRLTVV.